These 21 T cell receptor beta chains share one sample of origin, sequenced in a study of cytomegalovirus exposure and HLA in healthy donors. Amplification used 60 Vbeta primers and 13 Jbeta primers. Profiled with immunoSEQ multiplex PCR; TCRdb holds only in-frame clones, not every one. Counted here are 200,000 or so clones, around 77% occurring once; the ten biggest clones make up 2.9%. The sample taken for sequencing was PBMCs. Receptors originate from a woman between 25 and 40 years old in good health and CMV-seronegative.

The chain recombines TRBV19 with TRBJ1-1, with 7 bases fitting TRBD1. Germline V CDR1 and CDR2: LNHDA, SQIVND (reference sequence). The length of the CDR3 is 13 residues. V shed 4 bases and J 8 bases; nucleotides not matched to a gene: 7. The CDR3 DNA reads as TGTGCCAGTAGTACCACGAGGGGGCGGGAAGCTTTCTTT. It translates to CASSTTRGREAFF. Drawing the rest from reference TRBV19 and TRBJ1-1, the complete variable domain is DGGITQSPKYLFRKEGQNVTLSCEQNLNHDAMYWYRQDPGQGLRLIYYSQIVNDFQKGDIAEGYSVSREKKESFPLTVTSAQKNPTAFYLCASSTTRGREAFFGQGTRLTVV.

The chain carries TRBV19 and TRBJ2-5; D perhaps matches TRBD1 (5 bases). Between the trimmed V and J ends, which lost 7 bases and 4 bases, there was a span of 16 bases. The CDR3 has 14 amino acids. Germline V gene sequence: CDR1 LNHDA, CDR2 SQIVND (reference sequence). The CDR3 nucleotides are TGTGCCAGTACCCCTGGTTGGGGCGGAGAGACCCAGTACTTC. Its protein is CASTPGWGGETQYF.

The rearrangement joins TRBV7-9 to TRBJ2-5, with D perhaps TRBD1 (5 bases). The CDR3 is 16 residues long. Germline assignment: CDR1 SEHNR and CDR2 FQNEAQ (reference sequence). Trimming left V 0 bases short and J 1 base short, with 12 bases between. The CDR3 region has the DNA TGTGCCAGCAGCTTAGCCCTCAGGGCGCCCCAAGAGACCCAGTACTTC. It is translated as CASSLALRAPQETQYF.

This clone was observed a single time. The chain recombines TRBV2 with TRBJ2-1; 7 bases map to TRBD2. Trimming removed 4 bases from V and 0 bases from J; junction bases left unmatched: 0. The germline V gene has CDR1 SNHLY and CDR2 FYNNEI. There are 14 residues in the CDR3. The CDR3 nucleotides read TGTGCCAGCAGTGGGACTAGCTCCTACAATGAGCAGTTCTTC. It codes for CASSGTSSYNEQFF.

This clone was counted a few times. The chain carries TRBV2 and TRBJ1-2; 7 nucleotides match TRBD1. The CDR3 contains 13 residues. Germline trimming cut 10 bases from V and 7 bases from J; bases unmatched to any gene: 12. Germline lookup yields CDR1 SNHLY and CDR2 FYNNEI. CDR3 nucleotides: TGTGCCACACACAGAGTACAGGGGTTTGGCTACACCTTC. Its protein is CATHRVQGFGYTF.

The chain has TRBV7-8 and TRBJ1-6; no firm D call. The V gene lost 1 base and the J gene lost 0 bases, with 7 bases spanning the gap. The CDR3 length is 16 residues. Germline V gene data show CDR1 as SGHVS and CDR2 as FQNEAQ. The CDR3 DNA reads TGTGCCAGCAGCTTAGGAGAGGGCTCCTATAATTCACCCCTCCACTTT. Its protein is CASSLGEGSYNSPLHF.

This clone was recorded a few times. This chain uses TRBV6-5 with TRBJ1-5, with D perhaps TRBD1 (6 bases). The CDR3 consists of 14 residues. Trimming took 4 bases from V and 7 from J, leaving 14 bases between them. CDR1 and CDR2 from the germline V gene are MNHEY and SVGAGI. The CDR3 reads CASSLGASGQPQHF. Here the CDR3 DNA reads TGTGCCAGCAGTTTGGGGGCATCGGGACAGCCCCAGCATTTT.

The chain carries TRBV19 and TRBJ2-3, with 8 bases fitting TRBD1. The CDR3 has 17 amino acids. Trimming at V came to 9 bases and at J to 4 bases, leaving 18 bases not matched to a gene. CDR1 and CDR2 from the germline V gene are LNHDA and SQIVND (reference sequence). The DNA for the CDR3 is TGTGCCAGCCGGATGACAGGGGATTATCGTCCGGCAGATACGCAGTATTTT. As protein: CASRMTGDYRPADTQYF.

The chain couples TRBV14 to TRBJ2-3, with TRBD2 matching over 7 bases. The length of the CDR3 is 16 residues. Germline V gene data show CDR1 as SGHDN and CDR2 as FVKESK. V shed 1 base, J shed 2 bases, and the junction held 6 bases outside the gene matches. CDR3 loop: CASSQASGFVTDTQYF. As DNA, the CDR3 is TGTGCCAGCAGCCAAGCTAGCGGATTCGTCACAGATACGCAGTATTTT.

The J gene is TRBJ1-2, the V gene TRBV27; the D is unclear. The germline V and J ends were trimmed by 5 bases and 7 bases, with 17 bases remaining between them. This CDR3 comprises 14 residues. The germline CDR1 and CDR2 sequences are MNHEY and SMNVEV (reference sequence). Here the CDR3 reads CASSEGSRAGGYTF. The DNA of the CDR3 is TGTGCCAGCAGTGAGGGATCGAGGGCGGGTGGCTACACCTTC.

The V gene is TRBV4-1, the J gene TRBJ2-2; no clear D. Germline CDR1 and CDR2: MGHRA and YSYEKL. Trimming pared 0 bases from V and 4 bases from J, leaving 15 bases between. The CDR3 contains 17 residues. CDR3 sequence reads: CASSQDPGYATTGELFF. CDR3 nucleotide sequence: TGCGCCAGCAGCCAAGATCCCGGGTACGCGACCACCGGGGAGCTGTTTTTT.

This sequence joins TRBV5-1 and TRBJ2-1, with no clear D. Germline lookup yields CDR1 SGHRS and CDR2 YFSETQ. The CDR3 has 15 residues. Trimming took off 0 bases at V and 0 bases at J, with 7 bases between the two ends. CDR3 nucleotide sequence: TGCGCCAGCAGCTTGGGGTTAGTCTCCTACAATGAGCAGTTCTTC. Its protein product is CASSLGLVSYNEQFF.

J is TRBJ1-3 and V is TRBV9; D is unresolved. The CDR3 is 14 amino acids. The germline V gene encodes CDR1 SGDLS and CDR2 YYNGEE. Trimming shortened V by 0 bases and J by 4 bases, and 8 bases separated the two germline ends. CDR3 protein: CASSVGAPGNTIYF. CDR3 in DNA: TGTGCCAGCAGCGTAGGAGCACCCGGAAACACCATATATTTT.

This clone was observed a single time. V gene TRBV11-2 combines with J gene TRBJ1-1; TRBD1 might be the D (5 bases). Germline V lookup: CDR1 SGHAT, CDR2 FQNNGV. V gave up 1 base and J gave up 0 bases, with 9 bases separating them. CDR3 length equals 15 residues. CDR3 sequence reads: CASSLVGHVNTEAFF. The CDR3 DNA is TGTGCCAGCAGCTTAGTAGGACACGTGAACACTGAAGCTTTCTTT.

The V gene is TRBV7-6, the J gene TRBJ2-7; D is possibly TRBD2 (6 bases). This CDR3 contains 18 residues. V was clipped by 1 base and J by 4 bases, with 23 bases between them. Germline assignment: CDR1 SGHVS and CDR2 FNYEAQ. CDR3 nucleotide sequence: TGTGCCAGCAGCTTAGGAGCGGTTTGGGACTCTCATCTGTACGAGCAGTACTTC. Translation gives CASSLGAVWDSHLYEQYF.

The V gene is TRBV7-2, the J gene TRBJ1-2; 7 bases are a match to TRBD1. CDR3 length: 15 residues. V was clipped by 6 bases and J by 6 bases; unmatched bases: 13. Germline V gives CDR1 SGHTA, CDR2 FQGNSA. CDR3: CASRRTGRSGNGYTF. The CDR3 bases are TGTGCCAGCAGACGGACAGGAAGGAGTGGAAATGGCTACACCTTC.

The V call is TRBV5-4, the J call TRBJ2-7, with 9 bases identical to TRBD2. Germline loops: CDR1 SGHNT, CDR2 YYREEE (reference sequence). Trimming at V came to 0 bases and at J to 0 bases, leaving 1 base not matched to a gene. CDR3 length: 15 amino acids. The CDR3 spells CASSLASGVSYEQYF. The DNA of the CDR3 is TGTGCCAGCAGCTTGGCTAGCGGGGTCTCCTACGAGCAGTACTTC.

The J gene is TRBJ2-1, the V gene TRBV19, with TRBD2 as a possible D gene (6 bases). The CDR3 sequence is 13 residues long. V lost 2 bases, J lost 7 bases, and 9 bases lay in between. The germline gives CDR1 LNHDA, CDR2 SQIVND (reference sequence). The CDR3, as DNA: TGTGCCAGTAGTATATCCAGCGGGAATGAGCAGTTCTTC. Translated: CASSISSGNEQFF.

This chain uses TRBV5-1 with TRBJ2-1; TRBD2 agrees at 11 bases. This CDR3 has 16 residues. With 4 bases clipped from V and 8 bases from J, the junction kept 11 bases outside the gene matches. From germline, CDR1 is SGHRS and CDR2 YFSETQ. CDR3 sequence: CASSQRTSGGGDEQFF. CDR3 DNA: TGCGCCAGCAGCCAAAGAACTAGCGGGGGCGGGGATGAGCAGTTCTTC.

The V call is TRBV5-8, the J call TRBJ1-2; a weak D match, TRBD1 (6 bases). Germline CDR1 reads SGHTS; CDR2 reads YDEGEE. V lost 4 bases to trimming and J lost 6 bases, with 13 bases between them. The CDR3 extends over 13 amino acids. This CDR3 reads CASSQGIWNGYTF. The CDR3 DNA reads TGTGCCAGCAGCCAGGGGATTTGGAATGGCTACACCTTC. The variable domain in full, with the rest retrieved from reference TRBV5-8 and TRBJ1-2, is EAGVTQSPTHLIKTRGQQATLRCSPISGHTSVYWYQQALGLGLQFLLWYDEGEERNRGNFPPRFSGRQFPNYSSELNVNALELEDSALYLCASSQGIWNGYTFGSGTRLTVV.

The genes are TRBV29-1 and TRBJ2-1; 13 bases line up with TRBD2. Trimming took 4 bases from V and 7 from J; bases not matched to a gene: 7. Looked up from germline, CDR1 is SQVTM and CDR2 is ANQGSEA. CDR3 size: 15 residues. The CDR3 is CSVVRGLAGTNEQFF. The DNA for the CDR3 is TGCAGCGTTGTTCGGGGACTAGCGGGGACGAATGAGCAGTTCTTC.